This TCR beta chain derives from a study of T cell repertoires in cytomegalovirus infection. In the study overall: In public TCR beta signatures, there were indications of both CMV infection and matching HLA type. Regarding the study as a whole: HLA-C-restricted CMV-specific TCR beta clonotypes were dominant in the ex vivo response. Cumulative frequency of public TCR beta families picked out carriers of CMV plus the relevant HLA.

TCRdb reanalysed the reads using MiXCR and keeps one entry per CDR3 protein. The sample carries more than 150,000 distinct CDR3 sequences, under 25% recorded once. Ten or more counts support this clonotype. Its cognate antigen is unknown. The CDR3 totals 15 residues. Trimming cost V 5 bases and J 0 bases; bases outside gene matches: 2. Germline V lookup: CDR1 SGHTA, CDR2 FQGNSA. The TCR sequence derives from a human donor in good health (CMV status not recorded). Some clones in this sample may be carry-over from other donors' samples. The sequenced sample was PBMCs. The chain employs TRBV7-2 and TRBJ2-3; 10 bases fit TRBD2. The CDR3 spells CASSLSGRSTDTQYF. CDR3 DNA: TGTGCCAGCAGCCTTAGCGGGAGGAGCACAGATACGCAGTATTTT.